The 5 T cell receptor beta chains reported below all come from one sample, sequenced in a study of cytomegalovirus exposure and HLA in healthy donors (dated by TCRdb to about 2017). The receptor library was made with the immunoSEQ multiplex PCR assay. A mixture of 60 forward primers for TCR Vbeta segments and 13 reverse primers for TCR Jbeta segments was used in the multiplex PCR. What TCRdb holds here is the immuneACCESS table cut down to in-frame rearrangements. Part of the clones is not present; checked against another copy, under half of the missing clones reflect an unresolved V gene, and the others are unexplained. This sample's table contains about 190,000 clones. The top ten clones comprise approximately 1% of the sample. Sample: PBMCs. These receptors were obtained from a woman aged 30 to 39 in good health and CMV-seropositive.

The chain links TRBV6-5 to TRBJ2-2; 9 nucleotides agree with TRBD1. Germline V lookup: CDR1 MNHEY, CDR2 SVGAGI. V was pared by 7 bases and J by 7 bases, with 7 bases of the junction left unmatched. The CDR3 has 14 residues. The CDR3 protein is CASNRGQGHGELFF. CDR3 DNA: TGTGCCAGCAACCGAGGACAGGGGCACGGGGAGCTGTTTTTT.

The chain uses TRBV4-3 and TRBJ2-7; D not resolved. Germline V gene sequence: CDR1 LGHNA, CDR2 YSLEER. Trimming shortened V by 0 bases and J by 2 bases, and 17 bases separated the two germline ends. This CDR3 contains 17 residues. The CDR3: CASSQDFPINSAYEQYF. The CDR3 region has the DNA TGCGCCAGCAGCCAAGATTTCCCGATAAATTCGGCCTACGAGCAGTACTTC.

V and J are TRBV15 and TRBJ2-7, with 7 positions matching TRBD1. This CDR3 has 14 amino acids. Germline V CDR1 and CDR2: LNHNV, YYDKDF (reference sequence). The junction had 2 bases not matched to a gene; V was cut back by 1 base and J by 2 bases. For the CDR3, the DNA is TGTGCCACCAGCAGAGGGGACAGCGCCTACGAGCAGTACTTC. This translates into CATSRGDSAYEQYF.

The chain carries TRBV2 and TRBJ1-1, with D hard to call. The CDR3 totals 14 residues. CDR1 is SNHLY and CDR2 is FYNNEI in the germline V gene. V lost 8 bases to trimming and J lost 3 bases, with 16 bases between them. CDR3 protein: CASGSAVWDTEAFF. DNA of the CDR3: TGTGCCAGCGGGAGCGCGGTGTGGGACACTGAAGCTTTCTTT.

This sequence joins TRBV19 and TRBJ2-5; 7 bases agree with TRBD1. The better agreement between TRBJ2-7 and the DNA end casts doubt on the J call. The CDR3 has 15 residues. Germline values: CDR1 LNHDA, CDR2 SQIVND (reference sequence). CDR3 region: CASSIIPGQSYEQYF. As DNA, the CDR3 is TGTGCCAGTAGTATTATTCCGGGACAGAGCTACGAGCAGTACTTC.